This record looks at one T cell receptor (beta chain) sequence and its context. The antigen remains undetermined. The CDR3 covers 16 residues. The V and J ends lost 5 bases and 4 bases, in that order; junction bases with no gene match: 12. From germline, CDR1 is ENHRY and CDR2 SYGVKD. The record originates from a study of OX40 agonist ivuxolimab in advanced cancers. Turning to the study itself: Intravenous ivuxolimab at 0.01 to 10 mg/kg was given to patients every 2 weeks.

Study-wide findings and caveats: Partial responders treated at 0.1-3.0 mg/kg exhibited clonal expansion among the lowest measured. Dosing at 0.1 to 3.0 mg/kg was accompanied by clonal expansion of CD4+ and CD8+ blood T cells by week 6. The study did not work out the antigen specificity of the expanded peripheral T cells.

Data came from immunoSEQ multiplex PCR; TCRdb stores just in-frame clones and leaves some out. In the table there are about 77,000 clones, around 85% of which are singletons. This sequence was found in an adult with an advanced solid tumor such as melanoma, head and neck, liver or kidney cancer. The chain has TRBV10-3 and TRBJ2-3; the match to TRBD1 covers 7 bases. Sequences were derived from CD4+ or CD8+ T cells sorted from blood, sampled in a trial of the OX40 agonist ivuxolimab. The DNA for the CDR3 is TGTGCCATCAGTCCGCCCCAGGGGGAGCCCCCAGATACGCAGTATTTT. Amino acids: CAISPPQGEPPDTQYF.